This TCR beta chain was recovered during a study of cytomegalovirus exposure and HLA in healthy donors. The PCR made use of 60 Vbeta and 13 Jbeta primers. Method: immunoSEQ multiplex PCR; TCRdb's copy keeps in-frame clones and lacks some. The listing records 100,000 to 150,000 clones. CDR3 length equals 17 residues. V dropped 0 bases and J dropped 0 bases, with 13 bases sitting between them. Germline loops: CDR1 LNHNV, CDR2 YYDKDF (reference sequence). Findings and limits, study-wide: Some V segments (TRBV6-2 and TRBV6-3 among them) were excluded as indistinguishable. Earlier analysis found most TCR beta V segments productive about 90% or about 30% of the time.

Concerning this clone: Its antigen is not known.

The TCR sequence derives from a man between 25 and 39 years old in good health and CMV-seronegative. The source material was PBMCs. This chain uses TRBV15 with TRBJ2-3; D is ambiguous. The CDR3 here is CATSRDYQRKSTDTQYF. The CDR3 region has the DNA TGTGCCACCAGCAGAGATTACCAGCGAAAGAGCACAGATACGCAGTATTTT. Full variable domain (missing parts from reference TRBV15 and TRBJ2-3): DAMVIQNPRYQVTQFGKPVTLSCSQTLNHNVMYWYQQKSSQAPKLLFHYYDKDFNNEADTPDNFQSRRPNTSFCFLDIRSPGLGDTAMYLCATSRDYQRKSTDTQYFGPGTRLTVL.